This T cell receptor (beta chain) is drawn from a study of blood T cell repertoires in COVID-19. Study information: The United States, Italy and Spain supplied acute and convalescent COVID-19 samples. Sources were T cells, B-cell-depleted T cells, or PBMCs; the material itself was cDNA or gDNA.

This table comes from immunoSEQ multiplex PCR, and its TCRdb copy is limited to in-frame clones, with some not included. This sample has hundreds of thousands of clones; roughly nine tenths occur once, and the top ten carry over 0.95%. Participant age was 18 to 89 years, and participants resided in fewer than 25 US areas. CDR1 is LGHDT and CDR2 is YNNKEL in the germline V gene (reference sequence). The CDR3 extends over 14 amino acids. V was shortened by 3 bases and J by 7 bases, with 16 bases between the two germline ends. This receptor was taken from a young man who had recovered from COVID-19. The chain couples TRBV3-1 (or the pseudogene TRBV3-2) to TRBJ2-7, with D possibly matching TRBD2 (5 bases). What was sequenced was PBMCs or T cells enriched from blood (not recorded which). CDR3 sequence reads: CASSQVSGSGEQYF. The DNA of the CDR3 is TGTGCCAGCAGCCAGGTCTCGGGATCTGGGGAGCAGTACTTC.